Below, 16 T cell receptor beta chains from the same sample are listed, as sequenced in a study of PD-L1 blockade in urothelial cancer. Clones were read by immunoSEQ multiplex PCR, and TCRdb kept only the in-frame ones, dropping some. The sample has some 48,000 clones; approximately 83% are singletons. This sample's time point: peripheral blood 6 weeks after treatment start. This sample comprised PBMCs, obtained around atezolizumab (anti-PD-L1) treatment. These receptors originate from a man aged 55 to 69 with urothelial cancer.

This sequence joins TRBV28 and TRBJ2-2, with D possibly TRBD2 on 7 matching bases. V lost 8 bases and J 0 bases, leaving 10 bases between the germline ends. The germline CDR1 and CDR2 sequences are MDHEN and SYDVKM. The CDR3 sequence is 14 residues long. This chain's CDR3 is CASRGATNTGELFF. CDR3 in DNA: TGTGCCAGCCGGGGGGCTACGAACACCGGGGAGCTGTTTTTT.

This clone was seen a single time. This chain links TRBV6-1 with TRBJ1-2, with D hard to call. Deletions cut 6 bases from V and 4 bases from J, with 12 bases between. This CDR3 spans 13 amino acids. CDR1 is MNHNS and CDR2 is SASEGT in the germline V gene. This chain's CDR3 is CASRPTVAYGYTF. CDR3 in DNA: TGTGCCAGCAGACCTACAGTTGCCTATGGCTACACCTTC.

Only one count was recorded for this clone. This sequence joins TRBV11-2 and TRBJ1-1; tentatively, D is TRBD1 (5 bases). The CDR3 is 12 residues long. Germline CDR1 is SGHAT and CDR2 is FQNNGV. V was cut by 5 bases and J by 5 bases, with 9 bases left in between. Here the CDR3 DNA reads TGTGCCAGCAGCGTGGGGGGTACTGAAGCTTTCTTT. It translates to CASSVGGTEAFF.

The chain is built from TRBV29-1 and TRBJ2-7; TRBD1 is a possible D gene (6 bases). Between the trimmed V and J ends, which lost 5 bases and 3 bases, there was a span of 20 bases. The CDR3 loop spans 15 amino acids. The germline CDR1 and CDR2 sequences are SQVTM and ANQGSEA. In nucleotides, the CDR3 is TGCAGCGTTATCAGACAGGCCGCGTCGCGCTACGAGCAGTACTTC. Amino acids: CSVIRQAASRYEQYF.

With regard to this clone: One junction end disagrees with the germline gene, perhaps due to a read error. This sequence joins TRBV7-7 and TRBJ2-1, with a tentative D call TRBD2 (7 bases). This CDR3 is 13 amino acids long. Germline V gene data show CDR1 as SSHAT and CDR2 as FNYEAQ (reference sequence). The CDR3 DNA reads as TGTGCTAGCAGCCCGGGCGGGGGCGATGAGCAGTTCTTC. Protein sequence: CASSPGGGDEQFF.

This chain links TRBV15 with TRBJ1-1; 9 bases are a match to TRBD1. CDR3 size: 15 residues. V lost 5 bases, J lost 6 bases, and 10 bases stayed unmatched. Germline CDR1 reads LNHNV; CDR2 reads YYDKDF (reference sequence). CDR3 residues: CATSSRTGVIPEAFF. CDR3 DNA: TGTGCCACCAGCTCCCGGACAGGGGTAATTCCTGAAGCTTTCTTT. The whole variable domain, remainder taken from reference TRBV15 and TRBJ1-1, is DAMVIQNPRYQVTQFGKPVTLSCSQTLNHNVMYWYQQKSSQAPKLLFHYYDKDFNNEADTPDNFQSRRPNTSFCFLDIRSPGLGDTAMYLCATSSRTGVIPEAFFGQGTRLTVV.

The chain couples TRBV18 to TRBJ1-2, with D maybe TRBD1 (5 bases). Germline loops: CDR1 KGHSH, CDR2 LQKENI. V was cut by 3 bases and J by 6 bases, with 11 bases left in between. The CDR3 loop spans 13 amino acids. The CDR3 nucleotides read TGTGCCAGCTCACCGAATCAGGACAATGGCTACACCTTC. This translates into CASSPNQDNGYTF.

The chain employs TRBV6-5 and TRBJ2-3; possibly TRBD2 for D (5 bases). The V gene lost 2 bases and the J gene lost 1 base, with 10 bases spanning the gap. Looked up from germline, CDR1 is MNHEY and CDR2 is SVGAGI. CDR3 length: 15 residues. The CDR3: CASSYAGHGTDTQYF. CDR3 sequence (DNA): TGTGCCAGCAGTTACGCGGGTCACGGCACAGATACGCAGTATTTT.

The CDR3 spells CASSPWTGWETQYF. The CDR3 bases are TGTGCCAGCTCACCCTGGACAGGGTGGGAGACCCAGTACTTC. The rearrangement links TRBV18 to TRBJ2-5; TRBD1 matches 8 bases. Germline loops: CDR1 KGHSH, CDR2 LQKENI. The CDR3 extends over 14 amino acids. Germline trimming cut 3 bases from V and 5 bases from J; bases unmatched to any gene: 5.

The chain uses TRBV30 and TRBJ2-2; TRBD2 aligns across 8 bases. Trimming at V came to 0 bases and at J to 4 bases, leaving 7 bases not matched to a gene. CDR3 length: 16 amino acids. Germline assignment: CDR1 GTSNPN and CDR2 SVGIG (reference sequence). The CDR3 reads CAWSVRNGGATGELFF. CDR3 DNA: TGTGCCTGGAGTGTACGTAACGGGGGGGCCACCGGGGAGCTGTTTTTT.

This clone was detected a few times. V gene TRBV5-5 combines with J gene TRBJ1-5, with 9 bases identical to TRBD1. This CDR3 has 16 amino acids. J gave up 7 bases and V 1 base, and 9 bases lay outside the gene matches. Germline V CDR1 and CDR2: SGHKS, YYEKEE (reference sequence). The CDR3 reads CASSLMVDRGGQPQHF. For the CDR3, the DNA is TGTGCCAGCAGCTTGATGGTCGACAGGGGGGGACAGCCCCAGCATTTT.

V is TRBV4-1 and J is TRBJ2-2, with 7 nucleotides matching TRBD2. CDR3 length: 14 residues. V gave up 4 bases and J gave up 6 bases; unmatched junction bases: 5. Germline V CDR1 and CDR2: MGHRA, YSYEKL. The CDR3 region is CASSRGAGPGELFF. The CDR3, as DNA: TGCGCCAGCAGCCGGGGAGCGGGGCCCGGGGAGCTGTTTTTT.

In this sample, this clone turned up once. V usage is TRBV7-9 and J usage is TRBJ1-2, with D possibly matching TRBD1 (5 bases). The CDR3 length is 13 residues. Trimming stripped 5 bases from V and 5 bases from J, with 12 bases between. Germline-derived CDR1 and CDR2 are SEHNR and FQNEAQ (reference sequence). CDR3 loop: CASSPGGFYGYTF. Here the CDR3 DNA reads TGTGCCAGCAGCCCGGGGGGATTTTATGGCTACACCTTC.

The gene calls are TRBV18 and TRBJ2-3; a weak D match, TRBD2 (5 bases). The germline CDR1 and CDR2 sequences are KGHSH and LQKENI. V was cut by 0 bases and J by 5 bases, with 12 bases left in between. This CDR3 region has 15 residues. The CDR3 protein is CASSPPRAGVDTQYF. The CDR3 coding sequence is TGTGCCAGCTCACCACCTAGGGCCGGGGTAGATACGCAGTATTTT.

Here the CDR3 reads CASSLTGTENTGELFF. CDR3 coding DNA: TGTGCCAGCAGCTTAACCGGGACAGAGAACACCGGGGAGCTGTTTTTT. The chain employs TRBV7-6 and TRBJ2-2; 7 positions match TRBD1. This CDR3 has 16 amino acids. The trim removed 2 bases at V and 1 base at J, leaving 4 bases unmatched. Germline V CDR1 and CDR2: SGHVS, FNYEAQ. The variable domain in full, completed from reference TRBV7-6 and TRBJ2-2, reads GAGVSQSPRYKVTKRGQDVALRCDPISGHVSLYWYRQALGQGPEFLTYFNYEAQQDKSGLPNDRFSAERPEGSISTLTIQRTEQRDSAMYRCASSLTGTENTGELFFGEGSRLTVL.

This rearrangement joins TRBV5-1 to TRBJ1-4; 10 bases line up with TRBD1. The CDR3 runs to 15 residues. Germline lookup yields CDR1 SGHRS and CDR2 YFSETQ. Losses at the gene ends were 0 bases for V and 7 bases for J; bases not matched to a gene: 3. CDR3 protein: CASSLDGTGVEKLFF. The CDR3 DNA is TGCGCCAGCAGCTTGGATGGGACAGGGGTTGAAAAACTGTTTTTT.